This TCR beta chain originates from a study of T cell responses to AZD1222 COVID-19 vaccine. Some clones are missing from TCRdb's copy, which holds only in-frame ones; the method was immunoSEQ multiplex PCR. The repertoire holds 75,000 to 100,000 clones, with 80% to 90% as singletons. As concerns this clone: What it binds is not known.

Study findings and constraints: Only after the peak T cell response were repertoires sampled. CD4 TCRs covered the whole spike, strongest at regions 160-218 and 743-854. Clonal diversity was possibly underestimated; the donors were predominantly white British and more often female.

Germline V lookup: CDR1 SNHLY, CDR2 FYNNEI. V gave up 2 bases and J gave up 2 bases; unmatched junction bases: 2. The CDR3 is 14 residues long. V and J are TRBV2 and TRBJ1-2; 7 bases line up with TRBD1. Sequenced material: peripheral blood, taken on day 0 of AZD1222 vaccination. This receptor was obtained from an adult in good health. In DNA, the CDR3 is TGTGCCAGCAGTGAAAGGGACAGCAACTATGGCTACACCTTC. The encoded protein is CASSERDSNYGYTF.